This T cell receptor beta chain was sequenced in a study of blood T cell repertoires in COVID-19. Across the study: Material from acute and convalescent COVID-19 was sourced from the United States, Italy and Spain. T cells, B-cell-depleted T cells, or PBMCs supplied cDNA or gDNA.

V was cut by 5 bases and J by 0 bases, with 14 bases left in between. The length of the CDR3 is 16 residues. Germline CDR1 LNHDA, CDR2 SQIVND (reference sequence). Source study methods: Reference gene primer amplification gave nucleated cell count estimates. Sequencing used immunoSEQ multiplex PCR; TCRdb keeps in-frame clones, though not all of them. D and trimming were read from the DNA, whereas the V and J calls and clone size are those reported in that table. The repertoire has about 270,000 clones, approximately 86% of them found once; the top ten carry 1.5% to 2%. The sample taken for sequencing was peripheral blood. V and J are TRBV19 and TRBJ2-1; possible D gene TRBD2, 6 bases. This TCR derives from a woman aged 55-70 years who had recovered from COVID-19. This CDR3 is CASSGYSGDSYNEQFF. The CDR3 coding sequence is TGTGCCAGTAGTGGTTATAGCGGCGACTCCTACAATGAGCAGTTCTTC. Based on the CDR3 plus reference TRBV19 and TRBJ2-1, the full variable domain is DGGITQSPKYLFRKEGQNVTLSCEQNLNHDAMYWYRQDPGQGLRLIYYSQIVNDFQKGDIAEGYSVSREKKESFPLTVTSAQKNPTAFYLCASSGYSGDSYNEQFFGPGTRLTVL.